Listed here are 15 T cell receptor beta chains from one sample, sequenced in a study of blood T cells in healthy people across ages. With a J-beta primer mix and a sample-barcoded 5' primer, a second PCR ran 7 to 11 cycles. Each CDR3 protein gets one entry after TCRdb re-called the 5' RACE reads with MiXCR. The sample has around 1.5 million distinct CDR3 sequences; roughly 59% are singletons. Sequenced sample: blood. The receptors were gathered from a man aged 18 to 30 in good health.

The chain uses TRBV7-9 and TRBJ2-1; TRBD2 agrees at 13 bases. Germline CDR1 SEHNR, CDR2 FQNEAQ (reference sequence). The junction had 10 bases not matched to a gene; V was cut back by 5 bases and J by 3 bases. The length of the CDR3 is 18 residues. The CDR3 sequence: CASSGPELAGGFYNEQFF. The CDR3 DNA reads TGTGCCAGCAGCGGACCCGAACTAGCGGGAGGGTTCTACAATGAGCAGTTCTTC.

This clonotype was observed a handful of times. The V and J genes are TRBV12-5 and TRBJ2-1; D may be TRBD2 (6 bases). Between the trimmed V and J ends, which lost 2 bases and 8 bases, there was a span of 13 bases. Looked up from germline, CDR1 is LGHNT and CDR2 is FRNRAP. The CDR3 consists of 14 residues. The CDR3 nucleotides read TGTGCTAGTGGTTTGCCCCAGGAGGGGTATGAGCAGTTCTTC. This translates into CASGLPQEGYEQFF.

This clonotype was detected a few times. The rearrangement joins TRBV25-1 to TRBJ2-5; TRBD1 matches at 7 bases. The DNA matches TRBJ2-7 better at its end, which makes the J call doubtful. CDR1 is MGHDK, CDR2 SYGVNS, per germline. CDR3 length: 11 residues. CDR3 in amino acids: CASRRDSEQYF. The CDR3 DNA reads TGTGCCAGCAGGAGGGACAGCGAGCAGTACTTC.

The CDR3 spells CASNTSERETRSGETQYF. The DNA of the CDR3 is TGTGCCAGCAACACTTCTGAGCGGGAGACCCGAAGTGGGGAGACCCAGTACTTC. This chain links TRBV21-1 with TRBJ2-5; TRBD2 reflects the table's D call only, with no check against the DNA. TRBV21-1 is annotated as a pseudogene. The CDR3 has 18 amino acids.

The V call is TRBV11-3, the J call TRBJ2-1; 8 bases line up with TRBD2. The CDR3 runs to 15 residues. Germline V gives CDR1 SGHNT, CDR2 YENEEA. V trimming: 5 bases; J trimming: 8 bases; junction bases outside the gene matches: 11. This CDR3 reads CASSPLRGGKDEQFF. Here the CDR3 DNA reads TGTGCCAGCAGCCCTCTCCGGGGGGGTAAGGATGAGCAGTTCTTC.

V and J are TRBV9 and TRBJ2-5; TRBD2 agrees at 11 bases. Germline CDR1 reads SGDLS; CDR2 reads YYNGEE. After removal of 3 bases from V and 1 base from J, the junction contained 8 bases not matched to a gene. This CDR3 has 17 amino acids. This CDR3 is CASSAELLAGVQETQYF. Written as DNA, the CDR3 is TGTGCCAGCAGCGCAGAGTTACTAGCGGGGGTCCAAGAGACCCAGTACTTC.

This clonotype was seen more than once but under ten times. The gene calls are TRBV7-9 and TRBJ2-4; D not resolved. Matching the DNA end better, TRBJ2-7 makes the J call doubtful. This CDR3 contains 11 residues. The V gene's germline CDR1 is SEHNR and CDR2 FQNEAQ (reference sequence). DNA for the CDR3: TGTGCCAGCAGCTCCGCCCTCGAGCAGTACTTC. It specifies CASSSALEQYF.

The gene calls are TRBV15 and TRBJ2-1; 8 bases align to TRBD1. There are 15 residues in the CDR3. V was clipped by 4 bases and J by 5 bases; unmatched bases: 7. Germline V gives CDR1 LNHNV, CDR2 YYDKDF (reference sequence). CDR3 in amino acids: CATSTGRTGNNEQFF. The DNA of the CDR3 is TGTGCCACCAGCACAGGGAGGACAGGGAACAATGAGCAGTTCTTC.

The rearrangement uses TRBV12-3 or TRBV12-4 and TRBJ2-7; possible D gene TRBD2, 6 bases. This CDR3 spans 12 amino acids. Trimming took 3 bases from V and 7 from J, leaving 10 bases between them. The DNA of the CDR3 is TGTGCCAGCAGTTTCGGGGGTTGGGAGCAGTACTTC. As protein: CASSFGGWEQYF.

This clonotype was counted only a few times. This chain joins TRBV4-1 and TRBJ2-2; no reliable D call. CDR1 is MGHRA, CDR2 YSYEKL, per germline. Trimming left V 1 base short and J 2 bases short, with 8 bases between. This CDR3 has 15 amino acids. In nucleotides, the CDR3 is TGCGCCAGCAGCCAAGTGGGCAGCAACACCGGGGAGCTGTTTTTT. This encodes CASSQVGSNTGELFF.

CDR3 nucleotides: TGCGCCAGCAGCCAAGCCCTCGCAGGCACCGGGGAGCTGTTTTTT. It is translated as CASSQALAGTGELFF. The V and J genes are TRBV4-1 and TRBJ2-2; D uncertain. Germline V gene data show CDR1 as MGHRA and CDR2 as YSYEKL. The ends were cut back, 1 base at V and 4 bases at J, with 10 bases in the middle. CDR3 size: 15 residues.

The chain employs TRBV20-1 and TRBJ2-7; TRBD2 aligns across 9 bases. Losses at the gene ends were 3 bases for V and 4 bases for J; bases not matched to a gene: 4. This CDR3 region has 13 residues. Germline assignment: CDR1 DFQATT and CDR2 SNEGSKA (reference sequence). The CDR3 is CSARSSGKYEQYF. The CDR3 region has the DNA TGCAGTGCTAGGTCTAGCGGGAAGTACGAGCAGTACTTC.

V gene TRBV15 combines with J gene TRBJ1-4; TRBD1 agrees at 7 bases. The germline gives CDR1 LNHNV, CDR2 YYDKDF (reference sequence). Losses at the gene ends were 3 bases for V and 4 bases for J; bases not matched to a gene: 5. The CDR3 sequence is 15 residues long. The CDR3 spells CATSRSRDSNEKLFF. The CDR3 DNA is TGTGCCACCAGCAGGAGCCGGGACAGTAATGAAAAACTGTTTTTT. Combining the CDR3 with reference TRBV15 and TRBJ1-4 gives the whole variable domain DAMVIQNPRYQVTQFGKPVTLSCSQTLNHNVMYWYQQKSSQAPKLLFHYYDKDFNNEADTPDNFQSRRPNTSFCFLDIRSPGLGDTAMYLCATSRSRDSNEKLFFGSGTQLSVL.

This rearrangement joins TRBV6-6 to TRBJ2-4; no clear D. Germline V gives CDR1 MNHNY, CDR2 SVGAGI (reference sequence). The CDR3 is made up of 15 amino acids. The V end was cut by 4 bases, the J end by 3 bases, with 13 bases between. The CDR3 coding sequence is TGTGCCAGCAGTTCCGCCCTGGGGAACAAAAACATTCAGTACTTC. Translation gives CASSSALGNKNIQYF.

This chain uses TRBV15 with TRBJ2-3; TRBD2 is a possible D gene (5 bases). The CDR3 is 16 amino acids. The V and J ends lost 4 bases and 7 bases respectively, with 21 bases between them. Looked up from germline, CDR1 is LNHNV and CDR2 is YYDKDF (reference sequence). The CDR3 DNA reads as TGTGCCACCAGCATTCCAGCAGAGCTAGCACAAAATACGCAGTATTTT. Amino acid sequence: CATSIPAELAQNTQYF.